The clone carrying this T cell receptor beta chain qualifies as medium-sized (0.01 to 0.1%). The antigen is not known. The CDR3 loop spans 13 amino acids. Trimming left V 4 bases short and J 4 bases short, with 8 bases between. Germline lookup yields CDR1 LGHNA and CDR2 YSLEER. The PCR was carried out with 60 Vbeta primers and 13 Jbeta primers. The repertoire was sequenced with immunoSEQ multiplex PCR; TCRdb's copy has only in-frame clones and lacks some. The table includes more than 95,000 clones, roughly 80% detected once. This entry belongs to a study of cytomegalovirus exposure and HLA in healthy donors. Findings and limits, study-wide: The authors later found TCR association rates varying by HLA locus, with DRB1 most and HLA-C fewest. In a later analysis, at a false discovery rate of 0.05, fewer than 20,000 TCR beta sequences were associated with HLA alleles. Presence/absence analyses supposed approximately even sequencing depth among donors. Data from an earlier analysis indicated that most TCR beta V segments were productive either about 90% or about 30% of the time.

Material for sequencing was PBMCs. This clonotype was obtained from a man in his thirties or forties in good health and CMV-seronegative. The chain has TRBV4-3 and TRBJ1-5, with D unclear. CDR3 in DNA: TGCGCCAGCAGCCCCAGACTAAATCAGCCCCAGCATTTT. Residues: CASSPRLNQPQHF.